This entry lists 7 T cell receptor beta chains sequenced from one sample in a study of blood T cell repertoires in COVID-19 (dated by TCRdb to 2020 to 2022). Libraries were prepared through the immunoSEQ multiplex PCR assay. Imported from immuneACCESS, the table was reduced by TCRdb to in-frame sequences with V and J called. These copies leave out some clones; in studies compared against another copy, an unresolved V gene accounts for under half, and the cause of the remainder is not known. The sample contains fewer than 200,000 clones, approximately 86% of them found a single time. In total, the top ten clones hold 2.7% of the sample. Material for sequencing was peripheral blood. The origin of the receptors is a man between 35 and 55 years old with active or convalescent COVID-19.

The rearrangement links TRBV6-5 to TRBJ1-2; D gene ambiguous. The CDR3 extends over 15 amino acids. Trimming cost V 4 bases and J 3 bases, with 15 bases left between them. Germline CDR1 and CDR2: MNHEY and SVGAGI. CDR3 sequence: CASSLEAGQDYGYTF. The CDR3 bases are TGTGCCAGCAGTTTAGAGGCGGGCCAAGACTATGGCTACACCTTC.

V gene TRBV7-8 combines with J gene TRBJ2-5, with 10 bases fitting TRBD1. The CDR3 is made up of 14 amino acids. The V and J ends lost 3 bases and 4 bases, in that order; junction bases with no gene match: 2. CDR1 and CDR2 from the germline V gene are SGHVS and FQNEAQ. The CDR3 sequence: CASSFRQGAETQYF. The CDR3 DNA is TGTGCCAGCAGCTTTAGACAGGGGGCAGAGACCCAGTACTTC.

This chain links TRBV14 with TRBJ2-3, with 9 bases identical to TRBD1. V lost 2 bases, J lost 5 bases, and 2 bases stayed unmatched. Looked up from germline, CDR1 is SGHDN and CDR2 is FVKESK. The CDR3 totals 14 residues. CDR3 amino acids: CASSQYRGLDTQYF. The CDR3 nucleotides are TGTGCCAGCAGCCAATACAGGGGGCTAGATACGCAGTATTTT.

The rearrangement uses TRBV7-2 and TRBJ1-5; a weak D match, TRBD1 (6 bases). V was pared by 7 bases and J by 7 bases, with 14 bases between. Germline CDR1 reads SGHTA; CDR2 reads FQGNSA. This CDR3 has 13 amino acids. CDR3 residues: CASTTGMGQPQHF. The CDR3 DNA is TGTGCCAGCACCACAGGGATGGGGCAGCCCCAGCATTTT.

The chain uses TRBV3-1 (or the pseudogene TRBV3-2) and TRBJ2-1, with 11 bases matching TRBD2. Looked up from germline, CDR1 is LGHDT and CDR2 is YNNKEL (reference sequence). The CDR3 has 17 amino acids. The V and J ends lost 0 bases and 7 bases, in that order; junction bases with no gene match: 8. CDR3: CASSQDRVSGGANEQFF. The CDR3, as DNA: TGTGCCAGCAGCCAAGATCGGGTTAGCGGGGGGGCAAATGAGCAGTTCTTC.

The CDR3 loop is CASSHLPRRTGEAGYGYTF. CDR3 bases: TGCGCCAGCAGCCACCTCCCCAGACGGACAGGGGAAGCAGGCTATGGCTACACCTTC. The chain employs TRBV4-1 and TRBJ1-2; 9 bases agree with TRBD1. The CDR3 spans 19 residues. The germline CDR1 and CDR2 sequences are MGHRA and YSYEKL. V lost 3 bases to trimming and J lost 4 bases; unmatched junction nucleotides: 18.

CDR3 in amino acids: CASTPPGVSIYEQYF. Written as DNA, the CDR3 is TGTGCCAGCACCCCGCCGGGGGTATCAATCTACGAGCAGTACTTC. The chain has TRBV28 and TRBJ2-7, with D maybe TRBD2 (6 bases). Germline V lookup: CDR1 MDHEN, CDR2 SYDVKM. Between the trimmed V and J ends, which lost 7 bases and 3 bases, there was a span of 19 bases. The CDR3 runs 15 residues.